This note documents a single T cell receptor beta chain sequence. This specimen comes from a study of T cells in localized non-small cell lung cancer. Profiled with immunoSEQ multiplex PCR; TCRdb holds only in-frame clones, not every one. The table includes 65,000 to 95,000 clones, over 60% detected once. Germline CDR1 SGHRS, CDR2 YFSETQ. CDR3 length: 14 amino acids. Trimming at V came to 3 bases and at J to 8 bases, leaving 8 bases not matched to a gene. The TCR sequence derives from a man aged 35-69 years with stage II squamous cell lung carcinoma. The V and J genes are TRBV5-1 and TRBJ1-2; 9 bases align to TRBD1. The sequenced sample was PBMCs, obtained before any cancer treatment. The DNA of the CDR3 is TGCGCCAGCAGCTACGGACAGGGGAACGGCGGCTACACCTTC. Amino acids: CASSYGQGNGGYTF. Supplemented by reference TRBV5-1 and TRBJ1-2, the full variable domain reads KAGVTQTPRYLIKTRGQQVTLSCSPISGHRSVSWYQQTPGQGLQFLFEYFSETQRNKGNFPGRFSGRQFSNSRSEMNVSTLELGDSALYLCASSYGQGNGGYTFGSGTRLTVV.